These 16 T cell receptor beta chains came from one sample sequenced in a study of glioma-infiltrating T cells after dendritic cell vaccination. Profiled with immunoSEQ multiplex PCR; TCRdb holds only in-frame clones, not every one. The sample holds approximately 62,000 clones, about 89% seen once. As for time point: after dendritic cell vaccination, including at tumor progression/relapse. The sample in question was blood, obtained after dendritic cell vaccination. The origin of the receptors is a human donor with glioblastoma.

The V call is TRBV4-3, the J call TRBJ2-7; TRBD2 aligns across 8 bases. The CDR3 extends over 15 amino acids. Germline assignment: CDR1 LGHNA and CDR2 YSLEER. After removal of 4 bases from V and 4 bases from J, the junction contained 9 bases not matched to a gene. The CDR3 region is CASSRAASGSYEQYF. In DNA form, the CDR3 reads TGCGCCAGCAGCCGAGCGGCCAGCGGGAGTTACGAGCAGTACTTC.

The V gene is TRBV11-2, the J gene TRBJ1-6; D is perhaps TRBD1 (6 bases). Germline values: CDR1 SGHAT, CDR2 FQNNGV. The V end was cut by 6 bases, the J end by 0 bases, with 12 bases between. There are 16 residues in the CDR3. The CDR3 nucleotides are TGTGCCAGCAGGTCAACAGGGAGCTCCTATAATTCACCCCTCCACTTT. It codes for CASRSTGSSYNSPLHF.

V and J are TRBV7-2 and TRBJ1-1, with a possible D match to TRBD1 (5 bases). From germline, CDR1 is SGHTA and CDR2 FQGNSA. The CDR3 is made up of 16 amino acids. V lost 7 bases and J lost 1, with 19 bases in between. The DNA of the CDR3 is TGTGCCAGCACCTACGTTCGGGGGATCGAGAACACTGAAGCTTTCTTT. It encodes CASTYVRGIENTEAFF.

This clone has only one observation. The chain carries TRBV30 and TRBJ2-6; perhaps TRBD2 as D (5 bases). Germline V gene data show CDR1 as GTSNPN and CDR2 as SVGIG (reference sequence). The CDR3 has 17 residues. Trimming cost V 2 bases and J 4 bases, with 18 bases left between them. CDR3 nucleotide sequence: TGTGCCTGGAGTAGGCGGGCAGTCCCTTCCGGGGCCAACGTCCTGACTTTC. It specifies CAWSRRAVPSGANVLTF.

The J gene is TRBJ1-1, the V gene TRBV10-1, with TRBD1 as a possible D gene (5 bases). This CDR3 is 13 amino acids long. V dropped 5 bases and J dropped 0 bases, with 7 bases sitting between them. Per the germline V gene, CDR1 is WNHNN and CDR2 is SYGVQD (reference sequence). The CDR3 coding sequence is TGCGCCAGCAGTCGGGGGTTGAACACTGAAGCTTTCTTT. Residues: CASSRGLNTEAFF.

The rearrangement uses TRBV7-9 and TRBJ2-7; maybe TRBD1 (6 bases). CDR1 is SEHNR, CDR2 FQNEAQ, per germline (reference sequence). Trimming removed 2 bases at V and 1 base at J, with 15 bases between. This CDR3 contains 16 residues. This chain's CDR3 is CASSLSSRGSSYEQYF. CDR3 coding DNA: TGTGCCAGCAGCTTATCTTCCAGGGGATCATCCTACGAGCAGTACTTC.

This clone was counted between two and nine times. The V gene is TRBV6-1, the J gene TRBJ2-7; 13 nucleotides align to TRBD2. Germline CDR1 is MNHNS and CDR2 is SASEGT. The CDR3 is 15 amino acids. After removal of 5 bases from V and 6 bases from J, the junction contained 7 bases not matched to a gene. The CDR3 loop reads CASSSRGLAGREQYF. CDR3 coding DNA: TGTGCCAGCAGTTCCAGGGGACTAGCGGGACGCGAGCAGTACTTC.

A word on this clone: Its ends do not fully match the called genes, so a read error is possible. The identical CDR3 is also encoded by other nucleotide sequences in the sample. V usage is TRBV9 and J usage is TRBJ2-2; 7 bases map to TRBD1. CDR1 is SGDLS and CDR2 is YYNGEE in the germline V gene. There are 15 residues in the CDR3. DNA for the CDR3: TGTGCTAGCAGCTCCCAGGGGGCGAACACCGGGGAGCTGTTTTTT. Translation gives CASSSQGANTGELFF.

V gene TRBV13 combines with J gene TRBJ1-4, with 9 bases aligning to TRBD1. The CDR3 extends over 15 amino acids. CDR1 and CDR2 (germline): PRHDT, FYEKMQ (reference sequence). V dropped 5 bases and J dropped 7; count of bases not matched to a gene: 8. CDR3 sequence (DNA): TGTGCCAGCAGCGAGCCGGGACAGGGAACTGAAAAACTGTTTTTT. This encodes CASSEPGQGTEKLFF.

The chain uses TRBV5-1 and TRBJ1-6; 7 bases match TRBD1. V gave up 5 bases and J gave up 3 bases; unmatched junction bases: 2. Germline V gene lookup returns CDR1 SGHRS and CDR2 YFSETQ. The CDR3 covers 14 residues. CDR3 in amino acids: CASRWDSYNSPLHF. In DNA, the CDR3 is TGCGCCAGCAGGTGGGACAGCTATAATTCACCCCTCCACTTT.

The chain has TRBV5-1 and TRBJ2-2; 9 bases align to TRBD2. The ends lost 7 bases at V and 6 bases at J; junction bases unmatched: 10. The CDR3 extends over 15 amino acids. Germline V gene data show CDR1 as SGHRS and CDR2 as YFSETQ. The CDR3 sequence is CASPRGGHSAGELFF. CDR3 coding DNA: TGCGCCAGCCCGCGGGGGGGGCATAGCGCCGGGGAGCTGTTTTTT.

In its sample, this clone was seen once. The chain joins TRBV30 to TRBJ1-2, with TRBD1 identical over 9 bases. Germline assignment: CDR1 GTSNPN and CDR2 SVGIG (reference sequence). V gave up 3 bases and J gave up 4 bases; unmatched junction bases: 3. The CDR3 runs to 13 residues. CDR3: CAWRTGGSYGYTF. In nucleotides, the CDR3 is TGTGCCTGGAGGACAGGGGGTAGCTATGGCTACACCTTC. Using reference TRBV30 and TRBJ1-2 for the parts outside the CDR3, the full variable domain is SQTIHQWPATLVQPVGSPLSLECTVEGTSNPNLYWYRQAAGRGLQLLFYSVGIGQISSEVPQNLSASRPQDRQFILSSKKLLLSDSGFYLCAWRTGGSYGYTFGSGTRLTVV.

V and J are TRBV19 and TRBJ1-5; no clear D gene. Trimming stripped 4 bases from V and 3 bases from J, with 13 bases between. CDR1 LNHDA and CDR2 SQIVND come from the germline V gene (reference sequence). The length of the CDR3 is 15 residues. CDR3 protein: CASSTARGVNQPQHF. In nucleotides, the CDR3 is TGTGCCAGTAGTACCGCACGAGGCGTCAATCAGCCCCAGCATTTT.

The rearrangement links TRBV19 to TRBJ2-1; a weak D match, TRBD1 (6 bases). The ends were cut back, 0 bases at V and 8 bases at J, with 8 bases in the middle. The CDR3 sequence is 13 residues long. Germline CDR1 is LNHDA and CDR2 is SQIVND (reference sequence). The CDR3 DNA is TGTGCCAGTAGTATAGATGGGGGCTATGAGCAGTTCTTC. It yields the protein CASSIDGGYEQFF. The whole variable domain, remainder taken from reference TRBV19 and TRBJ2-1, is DGGITQSPKYLFRKEGQNVTLSCEQNLNHDAMYWYRQDPGQGLRLIYYSQIVNDFQKGDIAEGYSVSREKKESFPLTVTSAQKNPTAFYLCASSIDGGYEQFFGPGTRLTVL.

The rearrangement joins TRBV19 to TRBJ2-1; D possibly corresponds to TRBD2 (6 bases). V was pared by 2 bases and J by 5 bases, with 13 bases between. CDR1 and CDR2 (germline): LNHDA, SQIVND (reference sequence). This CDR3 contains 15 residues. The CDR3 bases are TGTGCCAGTAGTATACAGGAGGGCACGGACAATGAGCAGTTCTTC. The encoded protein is CASSIQEGTDNEQFF.

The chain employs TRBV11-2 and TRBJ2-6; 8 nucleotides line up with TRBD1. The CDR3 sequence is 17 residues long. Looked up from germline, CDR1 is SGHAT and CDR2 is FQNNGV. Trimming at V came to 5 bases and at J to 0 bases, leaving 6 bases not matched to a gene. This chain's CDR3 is CASSLGQAGSGANVLTF. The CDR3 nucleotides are TGTGCCAGCAGCCTGGGACAGGCTGGCTCTGGGGCCAACGTCCTGACTTTC.